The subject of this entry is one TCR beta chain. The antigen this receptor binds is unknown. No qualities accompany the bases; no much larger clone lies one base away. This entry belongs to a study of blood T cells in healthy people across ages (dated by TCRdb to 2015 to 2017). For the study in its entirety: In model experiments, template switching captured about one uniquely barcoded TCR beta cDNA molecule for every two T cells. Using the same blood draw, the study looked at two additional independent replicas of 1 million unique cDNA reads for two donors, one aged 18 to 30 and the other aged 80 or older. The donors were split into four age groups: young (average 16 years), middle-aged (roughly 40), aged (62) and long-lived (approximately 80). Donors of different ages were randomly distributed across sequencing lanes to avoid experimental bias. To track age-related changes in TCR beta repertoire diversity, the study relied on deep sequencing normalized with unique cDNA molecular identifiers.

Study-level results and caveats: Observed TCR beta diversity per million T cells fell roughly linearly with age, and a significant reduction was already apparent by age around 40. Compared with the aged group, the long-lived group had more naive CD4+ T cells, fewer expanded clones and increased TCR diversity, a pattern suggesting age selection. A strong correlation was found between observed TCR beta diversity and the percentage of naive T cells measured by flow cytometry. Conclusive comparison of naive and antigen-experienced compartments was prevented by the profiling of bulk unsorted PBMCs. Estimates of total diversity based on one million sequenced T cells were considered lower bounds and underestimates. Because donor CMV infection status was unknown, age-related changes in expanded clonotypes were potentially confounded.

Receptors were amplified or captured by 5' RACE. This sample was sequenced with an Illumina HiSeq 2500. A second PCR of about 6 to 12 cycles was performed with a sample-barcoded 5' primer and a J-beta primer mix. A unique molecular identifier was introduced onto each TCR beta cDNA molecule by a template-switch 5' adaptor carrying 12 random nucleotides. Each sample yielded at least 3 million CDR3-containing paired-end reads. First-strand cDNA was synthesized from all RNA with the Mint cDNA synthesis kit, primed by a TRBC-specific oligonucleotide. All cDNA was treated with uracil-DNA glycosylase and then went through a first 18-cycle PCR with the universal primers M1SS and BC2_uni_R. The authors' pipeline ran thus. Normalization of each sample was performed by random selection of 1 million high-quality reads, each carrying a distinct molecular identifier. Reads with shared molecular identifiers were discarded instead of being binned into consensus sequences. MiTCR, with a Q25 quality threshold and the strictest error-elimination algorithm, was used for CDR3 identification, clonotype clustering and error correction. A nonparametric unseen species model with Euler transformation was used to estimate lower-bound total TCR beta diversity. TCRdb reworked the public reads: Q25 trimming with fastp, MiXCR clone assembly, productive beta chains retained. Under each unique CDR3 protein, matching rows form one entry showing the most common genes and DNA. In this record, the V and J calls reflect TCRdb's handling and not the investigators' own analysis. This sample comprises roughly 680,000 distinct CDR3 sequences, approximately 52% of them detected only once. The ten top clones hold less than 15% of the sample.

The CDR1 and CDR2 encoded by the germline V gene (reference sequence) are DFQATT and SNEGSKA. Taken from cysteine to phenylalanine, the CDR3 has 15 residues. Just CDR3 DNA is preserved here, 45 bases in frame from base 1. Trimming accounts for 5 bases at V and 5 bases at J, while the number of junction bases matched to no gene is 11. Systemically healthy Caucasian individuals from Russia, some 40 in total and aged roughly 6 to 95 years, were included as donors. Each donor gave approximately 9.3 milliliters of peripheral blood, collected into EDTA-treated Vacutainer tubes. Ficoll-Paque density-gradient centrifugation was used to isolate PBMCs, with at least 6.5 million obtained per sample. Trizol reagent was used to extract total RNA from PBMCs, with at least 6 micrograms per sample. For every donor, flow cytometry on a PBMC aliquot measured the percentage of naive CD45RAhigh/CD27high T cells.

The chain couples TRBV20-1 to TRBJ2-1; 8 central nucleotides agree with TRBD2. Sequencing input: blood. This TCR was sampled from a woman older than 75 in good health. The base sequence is TGCAGTGCTCCTAAAATGAGCGGGGGAAACAATGAGCAGTTCTTC. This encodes CSAPKMSGGNNEQFF.